A selection of T cell receptor beta chains follows, all from one sample in a study of T cells after yellow fever vaccination. TCRdb reanalysed the 5' RACE reads using MiXCR and keeps one entry per CDR3 protein. Of about 300,000 distinct CDR3 sequences in the sample, under 9% were seen once. This specimen consisted of CD4+ T cells sorted from PBMCs, obtained 5 days after the yellow fever booster vaccination. These receptors came from a man between 18 and 29 years old who received the YFV17D yellow fever vaccine. Both conserved end residues are part of each CDR3. The D gene is left open where the match is weak. Not all rows give a size; the values are once, few, many and, for expanded clones, a class.

j_gene: TRBJ2-3
d_gene: TRBD2
abundance: many
v_gene: TRBV4-2
CDR3nt: TGTGCCAGCAGCCGCTCGGGACTAGCGGGGGGGTTTGGCACAGATACGCAGTATTTT
CDR3aa: CASSRSGLAGGFGTDTQYF

j_gene: TRBJ2-3
d_gene: -
abundance: many
v_gene: TRBV7-9
CDR3nt: TGTGCCAGCAGCTCCCTGGCTAGCTTTTCAGATACGCAGTATTTT
CDR3aa: CASSSLASFSDTQYF

j_gene: TRBJ1-1
d_gene: -
abundance: few
v_gene: TRBV5-4
CDR3nt: TGTGCCAGCAGCTTAATACACCGAAGGGACATATCGCGCATGAACACTGAAGCTTTCTTT
CDR3aa: CASSLIHRRDISRMNTEAFF

j_gene: TRBJ2-5
d_gene: -
abundance: -
v_gene: TRBV9
CDR3nt: TGTGCCAGCAGCGTAGCTGTTACGGGGGGCGGTGAGACCCAGTACTTC
CDR3aa: CASSVAVTGGGETQYF

j_gene: TRBJ1-1
d_gene: TRBD1
abundance: -
v_gene: TRBV5-1
CDR3nt: TGCGCCAGCAGCTTGGCGGGACAGGCCTACACTGAAGCTTTCTTT
CDR3aa: CASSLAGQAYTEAFF

j_gene: TRBJ1-5
d_gene: TRBD1
abundance: many
v_gene: TRBV4-1
CDR3nt: TGCGCCAGCAGCCTAGGACAGGGAAGGCATCAGCCCCAGCATTTT
CDR3aa: CASSLGQGRHQPQHF

j_gene: TRBJ2-3
d_gene: TRBD1
abundance: few
v_gene: TRBV5-1
CDR3nt: TGCGCCAGCAGACAAAGGACAGGGAGCACAGATACGCAGTATTTT
CDR3aa: CASRQRTGSTDTQYF

j_gene: TRBJ2-4
d_gene: -
abundance: few
v_gene: TRBV20-1
CDR3nt: TGCAGTGCTAGACGGTTCGGGGCCCCTCCCGACATTCAGTACTTC
CDR3aa: CSARRFGAPPDIQYF

j_gene: TRBJ2-2
d_gene: TRBD2
abundance: many
v_gene: TRBV7-6
CDR3nt: TGTGCCAGCAGCTCGCCGGGACTAGCGGGTCCAACCGGGGAGCTGTTTTTT
CDR3aa: CASSSPGLAGPTGELFF

j_gene: TRBJ1-1
d_gene: -
abundance: few
v_gene: TRBV4-1
CDR3nt: TGCGCCAGCAGCCGCCGGGAACAGACTTACACTGAAGCTTTCTTT
CDR3aa: CASSRREQTYTEAFF

j_gene: TRBJ2-3
d_gene: -
abundance: -
v_gene: TRBV5-1
CDR3nt: TGCGCCAGCAGCTTTCGGGGGGCAGGAGATACGCAGTATTTT
CDR3aa: CASSFRGAGDTQYF

j_gene: TRBJ2-1
d_gene: -
abundance: -
v_gene: TRBV11-2
CDR3nt: TGTGCCAGCAGCAACCAGGGCTATGAGCAGTTCTTC
CDR3aa: CASSNQGYEQFF

j_gene: TRBJ2-2
d_gene: -
abundance: many
v_gene: TRBV7-9
CDR3nt: TGTGCCAGCAGCTCCAGGGCCGGGGAGCTGTTTTTT
CDR3aa: CASSSRAGELFF

j_gene: TRBJ1-4
d_gene: -
abundance: many
v_gene: TRBV4-3
CDR3nt: TGCGCCAGCAGCCAAGATAACTATCAGGGTTGGGAAAAACTGTTTTTT
CDR3aa: CASSQDNYQGWEKLFF

j_gene: TRBJ2-5
d_gene: -
abundance: many
v_gene: TRBV11-2
CDR3nt: TGTGCCAGCAGCCCGGCAGCGGGAGAGACCCAGTACTTC
CDR3aa: CASSPAAGETQYF

j_gene: TRBJ2-2
d_gene: -
abundance: -
v_gene: TRBV6-2/TRBV6-3
CDR3nt: TGTGCCAGCAGTCGTGGACAGTCCAACACCGGGGAGCTGTTTTTT
CDR3aa: CASSRGQSNTGELFF

j_gene: TRBJ2-7
d_gene: TRBD1
abundance: -
v_gene: TRBV6-6
CDR3nt: TGTGCCAGCAGTTTCACAGGGGAAGAGCAGTACTTC
CDR3aa: CASSFTGEEQYF

j_gene: TRBJ2-3
d_gene: -
abundance: few
v_gene: TRBV5-1
CDR3nt: TGCGCCAGCAGCTTGGTACCTAGCTCAGATACGCAGTATTTT
CDR3aa: CASSLVPSSDTQYF

j_gene: TRBJ2-2
d_gene: -
abundance: many
v_gene: TRBV20-1
CDR3nt: TGCAGTGCCAGGGACTTCAAGAACACCGGGGAGCTGTTTTTT
CDR3aa: CSARDFKNTGELFF

j_gene: TRBJ1-2
d_gene: -
abundance: few
v_gene: TRBV18
CDR3nt: TGTGCCAGCTCACTCGGGTTATTGGGCAGGACCGTCAACTATGGCTACACCTTC
CDR3aa: CASSLGLLGRTVNYGYTF

j_gene: TRBJ2-5
d_gene: TRBD2
abundance: many
v_gene: TRBV6-2/TRBV6-3
CDR3nt: TGTGCCAGCAGTGAAGCGGGACACCAAGAGACCCAGTACTTC
CDR3aa: CASSEAGHQETQYF

j_gene: TRBJ2-5
d_gene: -
abundance: few
v_gene: TRBV5-1
CDR3nt: TGCGCCAGCAGCTCGGGACGGGGGAAAGAGACCCAGTACTTC
CDR3aa: CASSSGRGKETQYF

j_gene: TRBJ1-3
d_gene: -
abundance: -
v_gene: TRBV20-1
CDR3nt: TGCAGTGCAAGCGACAGACTCTCTGGAAACACCATATATTTT
CDR3aa: CSASDRLSGNTIYF

j_gene: TRBJ2-5
d_gene: TRBD2
abundance: -
v_gene: TRBV24-1
CDR3nt: TGTGCCACCAGGGCCAGGGATACTAGCGGGGGGGAGACCCAGTACTTC
CDR3aa: CATRARDTSGGETQYF

j_gene: TRBJ1-6
d_gene: TRBD1
abundance: few
v_gene: TRBV7-2
CDR3nt: TGTGCCAGCAGCTTAAGACAGGGAGAAAATTCACCCCTCCACTTT
CDR3aa: CASSLRQGENSPLHF

j_gene: TRBJ1-1
d_gene: -
abundance: many
v_gene: TRBV20-1
CDR3nt: TGCAGTGCTAGAGACCGGCAACGCACTGAAGCTTTCTTT
CDR3aa: CSARDRQRTEAFF